This T cell receptor beta chain was identified during a study of shared clonotypes between healthy human individuals. With respect to this clone: Its antigen remains unidentified.

Study-wide findings and caveats: Sequencing depth was predicted to influence how clonotypes are shared among donors. Rarefaction demonstrated incomplete sorted-subset sequencing despite large depth. Few donors restricted represented genetic and exposure-history diversity. It was only blood that was sampled, and tissue repertoires likely differ.

Using immunoSEQ multiplex PCR, the repertoire was profiled, and TCRdb retains in-frame clones only, with some absent. The table has about 1 million clones, around 74% seen once. The sequence came from a man between 18 and 29 years old in good health. The specimen sequenced was memory CD4+ T cells sorted from blood. Subset given: CD45RA-negative fraction.

The chain's CDR3 is CASSQGLSTSGTDTQYF. DNA of the CDR3: TGCGCCAGCAGCCAAGGCCTATCTACTAGCGGGACAGATACGCAGTATTTT. The chain is built from TRBV4-3 and TRBJ2-3; TRBD2 agrees at 9 bases. CDR3 length equals 17 residues. The germline V gene encodes CDR1 LGHNA and CDR2 YSLEER. V was pared by 1 base and J by 3 bases, with 8 bases of the junction left unmatched.